The 14 T cell receptor beta chains in this list originate from one sample, sequenced in a study of cytomegalovirus exposure and HLA in healthy donors. This PCR relied on a set of 60 Vbeta primers and 13 Jbeta primers. Some clones are missing from TCRdb's copy, which holds only in-frame ones; the method was immunoSEQ multiplex PCR. The data show about 94,000 clones, with less than 80% seen just once and more than 1.3% held by the top ten. Sequencing input: PBMCs. These receptor sequences come from a male donor in good health and CMV-seronegative.

J is TRBJ1-1 and V is TRBV6-5; D perhaps matches TRBD1 (6 bases). Germline V gene sequence: CDR1 MNHEY, CDR2 SVGAGI. CDR3 length: 15 residues. With 5 bases removed from V and 5 bases from J, the gap between germline ends came to 18 bases. The CDR3 coding sequence is TGTGCCAGCAGTGCTCAGGGACAAGGCCCTACTGAAGCTTTCTTT. It codes for CASSAQGQGPTEAFF.

The chain carries TRBV19 and TRBJ2-7; a weak D match, TRBD2 (6 bases). Germline CDR1 and CDR2: LNHDA and SQIVND (reference sequence). CDR3 length: 14 amino acids. Trimming cost V 5 bases and J 2 bases, with 13 bases left between them. The CDR3: CASSGLAETYEQYF. CDR3 DNA: TGTGCCAGTAGTGGATTAGCGGAAACCTACGAGCAGTACTTC.

V is TRBV5-1 and J is TRBJ2-7, with D uncertain. The CDR3 loop spans 12 amino acids. Per germline, CDR1 SGHRS and CDR2 YFSETQ. Trimming left V 0 bases short and J 9 bases short, with 10 bases between. The DNA for the CDR3 is TGCGCCAGCAGCTTGGCCGGAAGCGTGCAGTACTTC. Translation gives CASSLAGSVQYF. Using reference TRBV5-1 and TRBJ2-7 for the parts outside the CDR3, the full variable domain is KAGVTQTPRYLIKTRGQQVTLSCSPISGHRSVSWYQQTPGQGLQFLFEYFSETQRNKGNFPGRFSGRQFSNSRSEMNVSTLELGDSALYLCASSLAGSVQYFGPGTRLTVT.

This clone was detected only once. V and J are TRBV27 and TRBJ2-7, with D perhaps TRBD2 (5 bases). The V gene's germline CDR1 is MNHEY and CDR2 SMNVEV (reference sequence). The CDR3 sequence is 13 residues long. With 0 bases removed from V and 4 bases from J, the gap between germline ends came to 7 bases. CDR3 loop: CASSLSQRYEQYF. The CDR3 bases are TGTGCCAGCAGTTTATCCCAGCGGTACGAGCAGTACTTC.

In nucleotides, the CDR3 is TGCAGCGTTCCTAAGGGGGCAGAAGCAACTAATGAAAAACTGTTTTTT. It is translated as CSVPKGAEATNEKLFF. The V and J genes are TRBV29-1 and TRBJ1-4, with 7 nucleotides matching TRBD1. The J segment lost 0 bases and the V segment lost 5 bases, leaving 9 bases of the junction unmatched. The CDR3 contains 16 residues. Germline CDR1 is SQVTM and CDR2 is ANQGSEA.

The chain couples TRBV7-2 to TRBJ2-5; TRBD1 is a possible D gene (5 bases). The germline V gene encodes CDR1 SGHTA and CDR2 FQGNSA. The CDR3 is made up of 14 amino acids. V lost 7 bases to trimming and J lost 5 bases, with 17 bases between them. CDR3 bases: TGTGCCAGCAAAAATGCAAGGGGATCGGAGACCCAGTACTTC. Amino acid sequence: CASKNARGSETQYF.

This chain uses TRBV21-1 with TRBJ2-1; the listed D gene, TRBD1, was not tested against the DNA. TRBV21-1 is annotated as a pseudogene. The CDR3 covers 16 residues. CDR3 residues: CASSKGNRVSYNEQFF. CDR3 DNA: TGTGCCAGCAGCAAAGGTAACAGGGTATCCTACAATGAGCAGTTCTTC.

J is TRBJ2-7 and V is TRBV27; 7 bases align to TRBD2. The V segment lost 10 bases and the J segment 1 base; nucleotides outside the gene matches: 7. Germline loops: CDR1 MNHEY, CDR2 SMNVEV (reference sequence). The CDR3 consists of 13 residues. CDR3 in DNA: TGTGCCACCTCGGGGGACTATTCCTACGAGCAGTACTTC. Translated: CATSGDYSYEQYF.

The chain couples TRBV19 to TRBJ2-3; TRBD1 is a possible D gene (6 bases). Trimming pared 1 base from V and 3 bases from J, leaving 11 bases between. The length of the CDR3 is 15 residues. The V gene's germline CDR1 is LNHDA and CDR2 SQIVND (reference sequence). In DNA form, the CDR3 reads TGTGCCAGTAGTATAGGCCAACAGGGTACAGATACGCAGTATTTT. Its translation is CASSIGQQGTDTQYF.

This chain joins TRBV19 and TRBJ1-1; D remains unclear. This CDR3 spans 13 amino acids. Trimming pared 8 bases from V and 6 bases from J, leaving 16 bases between. Germline assignment: CDR1 LNHDA and CDR2 SQIVND (reference sequence). This CDR3 is CASFSFWSAEAFF. DNA for the CDR3: TGTGCCAGTTTCAGTTTCTGGTCCGCTGAAGCTTTCTTT.

This clone was seen only a few times. This chain joins TRBV5-1 and TRBJ1-3, with TRBD1 matching 9 bases. Germline CDR1 and CDR2: SGHRS and YFSETQ. V dropped 2 bases and J dropped 3; count of bases not matched to a gene: 3. The CDR3 extends over 15 amino acids. CDR3 sequence: CASSLRTGDGNTIYF. CDR3 nucleotides: TGCGCCAGCAGCTTACGGACAGGGGATGGAAACACCATATATTTT.

This sequence joins TRBV11-3 and TRBJ2-1, with D unresolved. The CDR3 covers 13 residues. V was cut by 5 bases and J by 5 bases, with 10 bases left in between. Per germline, CDR1 SGHNT and CDR2 YENEEA. The CDR3 sequence: CASSPTENNEQFF. CDR3 nucleotides: TGTGCCAGCAGCCCTACAGAGAACAATGAGCAGTTCTTC.

This sequence joins TRBV5-1 and TRBJ2-5; D is perhaps TRBD1 (6 bases). The germline gives CDR1 SGHRS, CDR2 YFSETQ. V was cut by 0 bases and J by 5 bases, with 17 bases left in between. This CDR3 has 16 residues. The CDR3 coding sequence is TGCGCCAGCAGCTTGGCGGGCAGGACGACAGGCGAGACCCAGTACTTC. Translating it yields CASSLAGRTTGETQYF.

V is TRBV9 and J is TRBJ2-2, with D tentatively TRBD2 (5 bases). CDR1 is SGDLS and CDR2 is YYNGEE in the germline V gene. The CDR3 length is 17 residues. Trimming removed 5 bases at V and 5 bases at J, with 22 bases between. CDR3 sequence (DNA): TGTGCCAGCAGTTCAAAGCGTCGGGGAATGGAGACCGGGGAGCTGTTTTTT. Protein product: CASSSKRRGMETGELFF.